These 32 T cell receptor beta chains were all obtained from the same sample, sequenced in a study of radiotherapy plus CTLA-4 blockade in lung cancer. TCRdb keeps only in-frame clones here, not all; method: immunoSEQ multiplex PCR. The repertoire consists of roughly 30,000 clones, with roughly 71% occurring once and the leading ten covering roughly 24%. The source material was peripheral blood, sampled from a patient treated with radiotherapy plus ipilimumab. The receptors originated from a human donor with non-small cell lung cancer that progressed on radiotherapy plus ipilimumab.

V is TRBV28 and J is TRBJ2-7; weak D call: TRBD1 (6 bases). V dropped 4 bases and J dropped 3 bases, with 13 bases sitting between them. Germline loops: CDR1 MDHEN, CDR2 SYDVKM. The CDR3 is 14 amino acids. This CDR3 is CASSSLGGGYEQYF. As DNA, the CDR3 is TGTGCCAGCAGTTCACTTGGGGGCGGCTACGAGCAGTACTTC.

This chain connects TRBV7-2 to TRBJ1-3; D gene ambiguous. The ends were cut back, 6 bases at V and 0 bases at J, with 9 bases in the middle. Germline values: CDR1 SGHTA, CDR2 FQGNSA. This CDR3 is 14 amino acids long. The CDR3 region is CASSGGISGNTIYF. The CDR3 nucleotides are TGTGCCAGCAGTGGCGGCATCTCTGGAAACACCATATATTTT.

V is TRBV7-2 and J is TRBJ2-1, with 7 bases that match TRBD2. J gave up 8 bases and V 1 base, and 5 bases lay outside the gene matches. The CDR3 is 14 amino acids. CDR1 and CDR2 from the germline V gene are SGHTA and FQGNSA. Here the CDR3 DNA reads TGTGCCAGCAGCTTAGGGGGGAGGGCGGATGAGCAGTTCTTC. It translates to CASSLGGRADEQFF. The entire variable domain, with the rest obtained from reference TRBV7-2 and TRBJ2-1, is as follows: GAGVSQSPSNKVTEKGKDVELRCDPISGHTALYWYRQSLGQGLEFLIYFQGNSAPDKSGLPSDRFSAERTGGSVSTLTIQRTQQEDSAVYLCASSLGGRADEQFFGPGTRLTVL.

This chain uses TRBV2 with TRBJ1-5, with D unclear. Trimming pared 0 bases from V and 5 bases from J, leaving 8 bases between. Germline V gene sequence: CDR1 SNHLY, CDR2 FYNNEI. The CDR3 length is 14 residues. CDR3 protein: CASSEASLYQPQHF. The CDR3, as DNA: TGTGCCAGCAGTGAAGCTTCCCTCTATCAGCCCCAGCATTTT.

The chain carries TRBV28 and TRBJ1-1, with D possibly TRBD1 on 5 matching bases. This CDR3 has 14 amino acids. The V end was cut by 0 bases, the J end by 10 bases, with 15 bases between. Germline V gene lookup returns CDR1 MDHEN and CDR2 SYDVKM. DNA of the CDR3: TGTGCCAGCAGTTTATGGGAGGGTGGGGACGGAGCTTTCTTT. Translation: CASSLWEGGDGAFF.

This chain uses TRBV27 with TRBJ2-6; weak D call: TRBD1 (6 bases). Trimming left V 3 bases short and J 2 bases short, with 11 bases between. CDR1 is MNHEY, CDR2 SMNVEV, per germline (reference sequence). The CDR3 contains 16 residues. CDR3 in amino acids: CASSFTGITGANVLTF. Written as DNA, the CDR3 is TGTGCCAGCAGTTTCACAGGGATTACTGGGGCCAACGTCCTGACTTTC.

V is TRBV7-9 and J is TRBJ2-5; 9 bases are a match to TRBD1. The J call is uncertain, as TRBJ2-7 better fits the DNA end. The CDR3 spans 15 residues. Germline CDR1 and CDR2: SEHNR and FQNEAQ (reference sequence). The CDR3 sequence is CASSPSGTGSYEQYF. The CDR3 region has the DNA TGTGCCAGCAGCCCCTCCGGGACAGGGTCCTACGAGCAGTACTTC.

The chain combines TRBV6-5 with TRBJ1-5; possible D gene TRBD1, 6 bases. The V and J ends lost 6 bases and 0 bases respectively, with 12 bases between them. The length of the CDR3 is 15 residues. Looked up from germline, CDR1 is MNHEY and CDR2 is SVGAGI. CDR3 bases: TGTGCCAGCAGACAGGGCTCGGATAGCAATCAGCCCCAGCATTTT. It encodes CASRQGSDSNQPQHF.

The chain combines TRBV27 with TRBJ2-1; D is undetermined. The CDR3 covers 14 residues. Trimming removed 7 bases from V and 2 bases from J, with 12 bases in between. Germline loops: CDR1 MNHEY, CDR2 SMNVEV (reference sequence). CDR3 nucleotide sequence: TGTGCCAGCACCCCCCATCCTGCCTACAATGAGCAGTTCTTC. It specifies CASTPHPAYNEQFF.

This clone was recorded a few times. The genes are TRBV28 and TRBJ2-3; weak D call: TRBD2 (5 bases). Germline V gene data show CDR1 as MDHEN and CDR2 as SYDVKM. This CDR3 has 16 residues. V dropped 5 bases and J dropped 2 bases, with 17 bases sitting between them. The CDR3 loop reads CASSLNLRGDTDTQYF. For the CDR3, the DNA is TGTGCCAGCAGTCTAAATCTTCGGGGAGACACAGATACGCAGTATTTT.

The count of this clone is one. This chain joins TRBV10-3 and TRBJ2-3; either TRBD1 or TRBD2 may fit D (6 bases each). This CDR3 has 14 residues. Trimming pared 11 bases from V and 3 bases from J, leaving 18 bases between. Germline CDR1 is ENHRY and CDR2 is SYGVKD. The CDR3 bases are TGTGCCGCTCGGAGGGCAGGGGAAACAGATACGCAGTATTTT. Protein: CAARRAGETDTQYF.

The CDR3 nucleotides are TGTGCCAGCATTCGGGAACCGTATGCTGAAGCTTTCTTT. Its translation: CASIREPYAEAFF. V is TRBV6-1 and J is TRBJ1-1; unclear D gene. The germline V gene encodes CDR1 MNHNS and CDR2 SASEGT. This CDR3 contains 13 residues. Trimming removed 7 bases from V and 6 bases from J, with 15 bases in between.

The chain employs TRBV5-5 and TRBJ1-6; no firm D call. CDR3 length: 16 residues. Trimming cost V 0 bases and J 2 bases, with 9 bases left between them. CDR1 is SGHKS and CDR2 is YYEKEE in the germline V gene (reference sequence). The CDR3 nucleotides read TGTGCCAGCAGCTTGGGACAAGAAACCTATAATTCACCCCTCCACTTT. Its translation is CASSLGQETYNSPLHF.

This clone has only a few counts. The rearrangement joins TRBV6-5 to TRBJ1-2; the D is unclear. Germline assignment: CDR1 MNHEY and CDR2 SVGAGI. Trimming removed 6 bases at V and 3 bases at J, with 11 bases between. This CDR3 comprises 13 residues. This CDR3 is CASSPDGDYGYTF. The CDR3 nucleotides are TGTGCCAGCAGCCCGGACGGGGACTATGGCTACACCTTC.

This chain connects TRBV4-2 to TRBJ2-7, with D hard to call. The CDR3 contains 14 residues. Trimming left V 2 bases short and J 2 bases short, with 10 bases between. Germline CDR1 and CDR2: LGHNA and YNFKEQ. The DNA for the CDR3 is TGTGCCAGCAGCCAATGGGGTTTCACCTACGAGCAGTACTTC. Translation: CASSQWGFTYEQYF.

V gene TRBV27 combines with J gene TRBJ2-2, with TRBD1 matching 10 bases. The CDR3 contains 15 residues. CDR1 is MNHEY, CDR2 SMNVEV, per germline (reference sequence). After removal of 4 bases from V and 7 bases from J, the junction contained 6 bases not matched to a gene. The CDR3 DNA is TGTGCCAGCAGTTGGGGGACAGGGGAGGGCGGGGAGCTGTTTTTT. Its protein product is CASSWGTGEGGELFF.

J is TRBJ2-1 and V is TRBV4-2; 10 bases align to TRBD2. Trimming removed 4 bases from V and 10 bases from J; junction bases left unmatched: 13. Germline V gene data show CDR1 as LGHNA and CDR2 as YNFKEQ. The CDR3 extends over 16 amino acids. CDR3 DNA sequence: TGTGCCAGCAGCCCCGGGAGTCTAGCGGGAGACGGCGAGCAGTTCTTC. This sequence encodes CASSPGSLAGDGEQFF.

The chain uses TRBV7-3 and TRBJ2-1, with 8 bases lining up with TRBD1. CDR1 and CDR2 from the germline V gene are SGHTA and FQGTGA. This CDR3 is 15 amino acids long. J was trimmed by 0 bases and V by 5 bases; bases with no gene match: 3. CDR3 residues: CASSITGGSYNEQFF. The CDR3 DNA reads TGTGCCAGCAGCATTACAGGGGGCTCCTACAATGAGCAGTTCTTC.

J is TRBJ2-7 and V is TRBV5-4, with 9 bases lining up with TRBD2. Germline V gene data show CDR1 as SGHNT and CDR2 as YYREEE (reference sequence). The V and J ends lost 2 bases and 4 bases, in that order; junction bases with no gene match: 7. There are 15 residues in the CDR3. CDR3 DNA: TGTGCCAGCAGCTTCCGCGGGGGGGCGACATACGAGCAGTACTTC. Amino acids: CASSFRGGATYEQYF.

The V and J genes are TRBV6-6 and TRBJ2-1; a weak D match, TRBD2 (5 bases). Trimming removed 6 bases at V and 6 bases at J, with 15 bases between. CDR1 is MNHNY, CDR2 SVGAGI, per germline (reference sequence). The CDR3 has 14 residues. The CDR3 loop reads CASRMGRGGNEQFF. CDR3 nucleotides: TGTGCCAGCAGGATGGGCCGGGGTGGCAATGAGCAGTTCTTC.

The genes are TRBV10-3 and TRBJ2-2; a possible D gene is TRBD1 (6 bases). The V gene lost 6 bases and the J gene lost 3 bases, with 8 bases spanning the gap. The CDR3 covers 13 residues. Per germline, CDR1 ENHRY and CDR2 SYGVKD. CDR3 sequence: CAIRDRDTGELFF. The CDR3 DNA reads TGTGCCATCAGGGACAGAGACACCGGGGAGCTGTTTTTT.

This chain links TRBV5-4 with TRBJ2-1; 11 bases map to TRBD2. CDR3 length equals 15 residues. With 1 base clipped from V and 6 bases from J, the junction kept 3 bases outside the gene matches. The V gene's germline CDR1 is SGHNT and CDR2 YYREEE (reference sequence). The CDR3 spells CASSLTSGSSNEQFF. The CDR3 nucleotides read TGTGCCAGCAGCTTGACTAGCGGGAGCAGCAATGAGCAGTTCTTC. The full variable domain, with the rest looked up from reference TRBV5-4 and TRBJ2-1, is ETGVTQSPTHLIKTRGQQVTLRCSSQSGHNTVSWYQQALGQGPQFIFQYYREEENGRGNFPPRFSGLQFPNYSSELNVNALELDDSALYLCASSLTSGSSNEQFFGPGTRLTVL.

The chain links TRBV5-1 to TRBJ1-1, with TRBD1 as a possible D gene (6 bases). Germline CDR1 is SGHRS and CDR2 is YFSETQ. CDR3 length: 16 amino acids. The V end lost 4 bases, the J end lost 4 bases, and 20 bases lay between the germline ends. The CDR3 loop is CASSPRTGGAATEAFF. The CDR3 nucleotides read TGCGCCAGCAGCCCCCGTACGGGGGGGGCAGCCACTGAAGCTTTCTTT.

The chain joins TRBV4-3 to TRBJ2-2; TRBD2 agrees at 10 bases. CDR1 LGHNA and CDR2 YSLEER come from the germline V gene. The CDR3 loop spans 16 amino acids. After removal of 0 bases from V and 5 bases from J, the junction contained 3 bases not matched to a gene. This CDR3 is CASSQEERGGTGELFF. The CDR3 coding sequence is TGCGCCAGCAGCCAAGAAGAGCGGGGGGGAACCGGGGAGCTGTTTTTT.

A word on this clone: Other DNA variants within this sample encode the same CDR3. The chain carries TRBV7-9 and TRBJ1-1; no definite D call. Trimming left V 3 bases short and J 3 bases short, with 5 bases between. The CDR3 loop spans 12 amino acids. Germline V gene data show CDR1 as SEHNR and CDR2 as FQNEAQ (reference sequence). The CDR3 DNA is TGTGCCAGCAGCTTTAGCGACACTGAAGCTTTCTTT. Amino acid sequence: CASSFSDTEAFF.

The rearrangement uses TRBV28 and TRBJ1-2, with TRBD1 as a possible D gene (6 bases). Trimming took off 3 bases at V and 4 bases at J, with 18 bases between the two ends. The CDR3 covers 16 residues. Per the germline V gene, CDR1 is MDHEN and CDR2 is SYDVKM. The CDR3 bases are TGTGCCAGCAGTTTGCGCCTTGGGGGCCTCGGCTATGGCTACACCTTC. Translated: CASSLRLGGLGYGYTF.

The rearrangement joins TRBV7-8 to TRBJ1-2; 7 bases fit TRBD1. V was pared by 0 bases and J by 7 bases, with 5 bases of the junction left unmatched. The CDR3 covers 14 residues. The germline V gene has CDR1 SGHVS and CDR2 FQNEAQ. CDR3 sequence: CASSLAYRGFGYTF. The CDR3 DNA follows: TGTGCCAGCAGCTTAGCCTACAGGGGATTTGGCTACACCTTC.

The chain couples TRBV7-8 to TRBJ2-7; TRBD2 matches at 10 bases. The CDR3 sequence is 15 residues long. With 4 bases clipped from V and 5 bases from J, the junction kept 8 bases outside the gene matches. The germline CDR1 and CDR2 sequences are SGHVS and FQNEAQ. Here the CDR3 reads CASSSAGLAGDEQYF. CDR3 sequence (DNA): TGTGCCAGCAGCTCCGCGGGGCTAGCGGGAGACGAGCAGTACTTC.

The rearrangement joins TRBV6-5 to TRBJ2-1; perhaps TRBD2 as D (6 bases). Between the trimmed V and J ends, which lost 0 bases and 6 bases, there was a span of 9 bases. Germline V gene data show CDR1 as MNHEY and CDR2 as SVGAGI. The CDR3 sequence is 14 residues long. The CDR3 loop reads CASSYSTSGNEQFF. The DNA for the CDR3 is TGTGCCAGCAGTTACTCGACTAGTGGCAATGAGCAGTTCTTC.

This clone was counted a few times. The chain's CDR3 is CASSLIRQGAYNEQFF. CDR3 bases: TGTGCCAGCAGTTTAATCAGACAGGGGGCCTACAATGAGCAGTTCTTC. The chain joins TRBV28 to TRBJ2-1, with TRBD1 matching over 9 bases. In germline, CDR1 is MDHEN, CDR2 SYDVKM. The V and J ends lost 2 bases and 2 bases, in that order; junction bases with no gene match: 4. CDR3 length equals 16 residues.

This clone appeared once. The V call is TRBV4-1, the J call TRBJ1-1; no definite D call. Trimming left V 5 bases short and J 0 bases short, with 13 bases between. Germline CDR1 and CDR2: MGHRA and YSYEKL. The CDR3 loop spans 15 amino acids. The CDR3 reads CASSGGSIMNTEAFF. CDR3 sequence (DNA): TGCGCCAGCAGCGGAGGGTCGATCATGAACACTGAAGCTTTCTTT.

This clone showed up just a few times. The gene calls are TRBV18 and TRBJ1-5; D ambiguous. The germline V gene has CDR1 KGHSH and CDR2 LQKENI. The CDR3 is 14 residues long. V lost 1 base and J 2 bases, leaving 6 bases between the germline ends. For the CDR3, the DNA is TGTGCCAGCTCACCACTTAGCGGCAATCAGCCCCAGCATTTT. It codes for CASSPLSGNQPQHF.